A selection of T cell receptor beta chains follows, all from one sample in a study of blood T cell repertoires in COVID-19. Sequencing used immunoSEQ multiplex PCR; TCRdb keeps in-frame clones, though not all of them. The repertoire consists of 130,000 to 150,000 clones, with roughly four fifths occurring once and the leading ten covering 13% to 15%. The sample consisted of peripheral blood. The receptors originated from a human donor with acute or convalescent COVID-19. The donor label of this sample is uncertain. CDR3s include the opening cysteine and the closing phenylalanine or tryptophan. Each record gives: V gene, clone size, J gene, D gene, CDR3 protein, CDR3 DNA. A D gene is named only where the DNA matches it firmly. Where a row states a size, it is once, few, many or the class of an expanded clone; other rows omit it.

V: TRBV27; size: once; J: TRBJ1-1; D: .; CDR3: CASRLAPKNTEAFF; DNA: TGTGCCAGCAGACTTGCCCCAAAGAACACTGAAGCTTTCTTT
V: TRBV5-1; size: many; J: TRBJ1-4; D: .; CDR3: CASRDPGANAEKLFF; DNA: TGCGCCAGCAGAGACCCGGGAGCCAATGCTGAAAAACTGTTTTTT
V: TRBV5-1; size: .; J: TRBJ1-3; D: .; CDR3: CASSWGPLYSGNTIYF; DNA: TGCGCCAGCAGCTGGGGGCCTCTTTACTCTGGAAACACCATATATTTT
V: TRBV30; size: .; J: TRBJ1-2; D: .; CDR3: CAWSVTNYGYTF; DNA: TGTGCCTGGAGTGTTACAAACTATGGCTACACCTTC
V: TRBV10-2; size: few; J: TRBJ1-6; D: TRBD1; CDR3: CASSATGGGSPLHF; DNA: TGCGCCAGCAGTGCTACAGGGGGAGGATCACCCCTCCACTTT
V: TRBV5-1; size: once; J: TRBJ2-7; D: .; CDR3: CASSLVTTGSYEQYF; DNA: TGCGCCAGCAGCCTCGTTACGACTGGCTCCTACGAGCAGTACTTC
V: TRBV7-3; size: .; J: TRBJ1-1; D: .; CDR3: CASSPGSGGLTEAFF; DNA: TGTGCCAGCAGCCCCGGCAGTGGGGGCCTCACTGAAGCTTTCTTT
V: TRBV29-1; size: .; J: TRBJ1-2; D: .; CDR3: CSVEGWQGNYGYTF; DNA: TGCAGCGTTGAAGGCTGGCAGGGTAACTATGGCTACACCTTC
V: TRBV2; size: .; J: TRBJ1-5; D: .; CDR3: CASRAEDKPQHF; DNA: TGTGCCAGCAGGGCAGAGGATAAGCCCCAGCATTTT
V: TRBV30; size: .; J: TRBJ1-6; D: .; CDR3: CAWRGPANSPLHF; DNA: TGTGCCTGGAGGGGCCCGGCTAATTCACCCCTCCACTTT
V: TRBV30; size: .; J: TRBJ1-2; D: .; CDR3: CAWSRDTANYGYTF; DNA: TGTGCCTGGAGTAGGGACACAGCTAACTATGGCTACACCTTC
V: TRBV7-9; size: .; J: TRBJ1-5; D: .; CDR3: CASSRDSQPQHF; DNA: TGTGCCAGCAGCCGAGACTCACAGCCCCAGCATTTT
V: TRBV6-5; size: few; J: TRBJ1-3; D: .; CDR3: CASRGLQSSGNTIYF; DNA: TGTGCCAGCCGAGGACTCCAGAGCTCTGGAAACACCATATATTTT
V: TRBV5-5; size: .; J: TRBJ1-4; D: .; CDR3: CASSAAPTGLEKLFF; DNA: TGTGCCAGCAGCGCGGCACCTACAGGGTTGGAAAAACTGTTTTTT
V: TRBV12-3/TRBV12-4; size: .; J: TRBJ1-2; D: .; CDR3: CASSLSEAGYTF; DNA: TGTGCCAGCAGTTTGAGCGAGGCAGGCTACACCTTC
V: TRBV28; size: .; J: TRBJ1-6; D: TRBD1; CDR3: CASSSQGKNSPLHF; DNA: TGTGCCAGCAGTTCACAGGGGAAAAACTCACCCCTCCACTTT
V: TRBV19; size: .; J: TRBJ1-2; D: .; CDR3: CASSIDHTGGYGYTF; DNA: TGTGCCAGTAGTATAGATCATACAGGCGGTTATGGCTACACCTTC
V: TRBV25-1; size: .; J: TRBJ1-2; D: .; CDR3: CASSSRGGYGYTF; DNA: TGTGCCAGCAGTTCAAGAGGGGGCTATGGCTACACCTTC
V: TRBV6-1; size: .; J: TRBJ2-5; D: TRBD2; CDR3: CASSEGWASGAQETQYF; DNA: TGTGCCAGCAGTGAAGGGTGGGCTAGCGGGGCTCAAGAGACCCAGTACTTC
V: TRBV19; size: .; J: TRBJ1-5; D: .; CDR3: CASSSRPHQPQHF; DNA: TGTGCCAGTAGCTCTAGACCGCATCAGCCCCAGCATTTT
V: TRBV28; size: .; J: TRBJ1-4; D: .; CDR3: CASSLRAREKLFF; DNA: TGTGCCAGCAGTTTGAGGGCACGAGAAAAACTGTTTTTT
V: TRBV15; size: .; J: TRBJ1-5; D: .; CDR3: CATQQTQHF; DNA: TGTGCCACCCAACAGACCCAGCATTTT
V: TRBV19; size: .; J: TRBJ1-1; D: TRBD1; CDR3: CASSLEQGARTEAFF; DNA: TGTGCCAGTAGTCTTGAACAGGGGGCGCGGACTGAAGCTTTCTTT
V: TRBV29-1; size: .; J: TRBJ2-3; D: .; CDR3: CSVDTVTDTQYF; DNA: TGCAGCGTTGACACAGTCACAGATACGCAGTATTTT
V: TRBV10-3; size: .; J: TRBJ2-3; D: .; CDR3: CAISAIQASTDTQYF; DNA: TGTGCCATCAGTGCAATACAGGCTAGCACAGATACGCAGTATTTT
V: TRBV29-1; size: .; J: TRBJ1-1; D: TRBD1; CDR3: CSVRGQFVTEAFF; DNA: TGCAGCGTTAGGGGACAGTTCGTCACTGAAGCTTTCTTT
V: TRBV9; size: .; J: TRBJ2-1; D: .; CDR3: CASSVEGQGGRDEQFF; DNA: TGTGCCAGCAGCGTAGAGGGGCAGGGGGGTAGGGATGAGCAGTTCTTC
V: TRBV3-1/TRBV3-2; size: .; J: TRBJ2-5; D: TRBD2; CDR3: CASRARGGAGTQYF; DNA: TGTGCCAGCAGGGCCCGCGGGGGGGCGGGGACCCAGTACTTC
V: TRBV30; size: .; J: TRBJ1-5; D: TRBD1; CDR3: CAWSPGTVPNQPQHF; DNA: TGTGCCTGGAGTCCCGGGACAGTCCCCAATCAGCCCCAGCATTTT
V: TRBV7-9; size: .; J: TRBJ2-4; D: TRBD1; CDR3: CASSSLPGTDKNIQYF; DNA: TGTGCCAGCAGCTCCCTCCCAGGGACAGACAAAAACATTCAGTACTTC
V: TRBV30; size: few; J: TRBJ2-7; D: .; CDR3: CAWSAKGTADYEQYF; DNA: TGTGCCTGGAGTGCTAAAGGTACAGCCGACTACGAGCAGTACTTC
V: TRBV30; size: .; J: TRBJ1-1; D: TRBD1; CDR3: CAWRPRTGDTEAFF; DNA: TGTGCCTGGAGGCCTCGGACAGGGGACACTGAAGCTTTCTTT
V: TRBV7-3; size: .; J: TRBJ1-1; D: .; CDR3: CASSLIRTEHTEAFF; DNA: TGTGCCAGCAGCTTAATTAGGACAGAGCACACTGAAGCTTTCTTT
V: TRBV4-1; size: .; J: TRBJ1-2; D: .; CDR3: CASSQDRDSRLTYGYTF; DNA: TGCGCCAGCAGCCAAGATCGAGACAGCCGCCTCACCTATGGCTACACCTTC
V: TRBV2; size: .; J: TRBJ1-2; D: .; CDR3: CASIVHSQNYGYTF; DNA: TGTGCCAGTATAGTTCACAGCCAAAACTATGGCTACACCTTC
V: TRBV5-1; size: .; J: TRBJ2-6; D: TRBD1; CDR3: CASSSELTGTAAGANVLTF; DNA: TGCGCCAGCAGCTCGGAGCTCACCGGGACAGCAGCTGGGGCCAACGTCCTGACTTTC
V: TRBV10-3; size: .; J: TRBJ2-3; D: .; CDR3: CAISFDHETDTQYF; DNA: TGTGCCATCAGTTTCGATCACGAGACAGATACGCAGTATTTT
V: TRBV6-5; size: .; J: TRBJ1-1; D: .; CDR3: CASNREANTEAFF; DNA: TGTGCCAGCAATAGGGAGGCGAACACTGAAGCTTTCTTT
V: TRBV7-3; size: few; J: TRBJ2-2; D: .; CDR3: CASSLQGAANGEAGELFF; DNA: TGTGCCAGCAGCTTACAAGGGGCGGCGAACGGGGAGGCCGGGGAGCTGTTTTTT
V: TRBV5-5; size: .; J: TRBJ2-5; D: .; CDR3: CASSLGRDRLYQETQYF; DNA: TGTGCCAGCAGCTTGGGGCGGGACAGATTGTACCAAGAGACCCAGTACTTC
V: TRBV7-9; size: .; J: TRBJ1-4; D: TRBD1; CDR3: CASSSTGGRWEKLFF; DNA: TGTGCCAGCAGCTCTACAGGGGGAAGATGGGAAAAACTGTTTTTT
V: TRBV7-9; size: .; J: TRBJ2-5; D: TRBD2; CDR3: CASSPGGTQYF; DNA: TGTGCCAGCAGCCCGGGGGGGACCCAGTACTTC
V: TRBV10-1; size: .; J: TRBJ2-1; D: .; CDR3: CASSDSGTLDNEQFF; DNA: TGCGCCAGCAGTGACTCTGGGACTCTTGACAATGAGCAGTTCTTC
V: TRBV6-2/TRBV6-3; size: .; J: TRBJ1-4; D: .; CDR3: CASSYSFGKLFF; DNA: TGTGCCAGCAGTTACTCGTTCGGAAAACTGTTTTTT
V: TRBV19; size: .; J: TRBJ1-2; D: .; CDR3: CASRETGGTYGYTF; DNA: TGTGCCAGTAGAGAGACAGGAGGTACCTATGGCTACACCTTC
V: TRBV4-1; size: .; J: TRBJ2-3; D: TRBD1; CDR3: CASSRDRARTDTQYF; DNA: TGCGCCAGCAGCCGGGACAGGGCCCGCACAGATACGCAGTATTTT